This T cell receptor beta chain is from a study of naive and memory T cell subsets. Study-wide results and limits: Over 85% of naive TCR sequences appeared only once, unlike memory subsets. Gini index rose across naive, CM, EM and EMRA in CD4 and CD8. RNA-based TCR counts may shift with T cell activation and differentiation. Especially in CD8 cells, naive repertoires contained a few larger clonotypes, possibly CD45RA-re-expressing memory cells.

This clonotype was detected only a few times. Antigen specificity is unknown. After CD4 positive bead selection, the CD4-negative fraction gave CD8 T cells. The beta constant-region primer was an equimolar mix of two oligonucleotides covering TRBC1 and TRBC2. Ligated cDNA was amplified by four rounds of PCR with nested alpha and beta constant-region primers and SP2. TCRdb re-called the UMI-ligation and nested PCR reads through MiXCR, storing one row per CDR3 protein. The sample shows tens of thousands of distinct CDR3 sequences, approximately 11% of them seen only once. The CDR3 has 15 residues. Germline-derived CDR1 and CDR2 are SGHRS and YFSETQ. Trimming at V came to 4 bases and at J to 5 bases, leaving 9 bases not matched to a gene.

This chain connects TRBV5-1 to TRBJ2-3; 8 bases map to TRBD2. The TCR originated in a human donor in good health. Sequencing was done on a sample of naive CD4+ T cells from blood. The CDR3 sequence is CASSHRSGEGDTQYF. The CDR3 nucleotides read TGCGCCAGCAGCCATCGTAGCGGGGAAGGAGATACGCAGTATTTT.